One sample yielded the 8 T cell receptor beta chains listed below, sequenced in a study of blood T cell repertoires in COVID-19. Sequenced by immunoSEQ multiplex PCR; TCRdb stores in-frame clones only, minus some. The top ten clones hold around 1.3% of a sample with 90,000 to 120,000 clones, over 80% of them seen once. Source material: peripheral blood. These receptors were taken from a woman aged 30 to 39 with acute or convalescent COVID-19.

The V call is TRBV2, the J call TRBJ1-1, with 7 bases fitting TRBD1. Germline trimming cut 2 bases from V and 4 bases from J; bases unmatched to any gene: 1. The CDR3 extends over 13 amino acids. The germline gives CDR1 SNHLY, CDR2 FYNNEI. In DNA form, the CDR3 reads TGTGCCAGCAGTGAAACAGGGGTCACTGAAGCTTTCTTT. Residues: CASSETGVTEAFF.

This clone was seen a few times. The chain employs TRBV3-1 (or the pseudogene TRBV3-2) and TRBJ2-1; the match to TRBD2 covers 13 bases. Germline V gene lookup returns CDR1 LGHDT and CDR2 YNNKEL (reference sequence). The CDR3 spans 16 residues. The ends lost 0 bases at V and 9 bases at J; junction bases unmatched: 5. CDR3 coding DNA: TGTGCCAGCAGCCAAGAACTAGCGGGGGGGGCCGGTGAGCAGTTCTTC. Its translation: CASSQELAGGAGEQFF.

The DNA of the CDR3 is TGTGCCAGCAGCTCCTACGAAGAGACAGGTTCCTACGAGCAGTACTTC. Translation gives CASSSYEETGSYEQYF. The chain is built from TRBV7-9 and TRBJ2-7; possible D gene TRBD1, 6 bases. V lost 4 bases and J lost 1, with 17 bases in between. CDR3 length: 16 residues. The germline V gene has CDR1 SEHNR and CDR2 FQNEAQ (reference sequence).

The chain couples TRBV28 to TRBJ1-2; possibly TRBD1 for D (5 bases). This CDR3 has 15 amino acids. Germline values: CDR1 MDHEN, CDR2 SYDVKM. Trimming shortened V by 2 bases and J by 6 bases, and 16 bases separated the two germline ends. The CDR3, as DNA: TGTGCCAGCAGTTTAAAGGGGTACCTCCGTAATGGCTACACCTTC. Its protein product is CASSLKGYLRNGYTF.

The J gene is TRBJ1-3, the V gene TRBV27; D uncertain. This CDR3 contains 13 residues. The germline gives CDR1 MNHEY, CDR2 SMNVEV (reference sequence). V lost 8 bases, J lost 0 bases, and 8 bases lay in between. The CDR3 region is CASGQNSGNTIYF. CDR3 DNA: TGTGCCAGCGGGCAGAACTCTGGAAACACCATATATTTT.

The chain couples TRBV10-2 to TRBJ1-3, with D uncertain. V lost 2 bases and J lost 4, with 9 bases in between. There are 14 residues in the CDR3. Per germline, CDR1 WSHSY and CDR2 SAAADI. CDR3 residues: CASSEPPPGNTIYF. The CDR3, as DNA: TGCGCCAGCAGTGAGCCCCCCCCAGGAAACACCATATATTTT.

This sequence joins TRBV6-2 or TRBV6-3 and TRBJ1-5; D may be TRBD1 (5 bases). V was cut by 0 bases and J by 2 bases, with 8 bases left in between. The germline gives CDR1 MNHEY, CDR2 SVGEGT. The CDR3 is 15 amino acids. The chain's CDR3 is CASSYSGHGNQPQHF. In DNA, the CDR3 is TGTGCCAGCAGTTACTCAGGACACGGCAATCAGCCCCAGCATTTT.

The chain joins TRBV2 to TRBJ2-7; D might be TRBD2 (6 bases). The V end lost 7 bases, the J end lost 3 bases, and 16 bases lay between the germline ends. The germline CDR1 and CDR2 sequences are SNHLY and FYNNEI. The CDR3 loop spans 14 amino acids. CDR3 in amino acids: CASNAGTGNYEQYF. The DNA for the CDR3 is TGTGCCAGCAATGCCGGGACTGGGAACTACGAGCAGTACTTC.